This paragraph covers one T cell receptor (beta chain) sequence. The data belong to a study of T cell changes during pregnancy in multiple sclerosis. The germline CDR1 and CDR2 sequences are MNHEY and SVGAGI. V lost 10 bases, J lost 3 bases, and 6 bases stayed unmatched. The length of the CDR3 is 13 residues. Only in-frame clones appear in the TCRdb table, and some are missing; sequencing was by immunoSEQ multiplex PCR. Seen here are approximately 93,000 clones, 75% to 95% observed once, and the top ten hold 0.9% to 0.95%. The sample was peripheral blood, taken before pregnancy. This receptor was taken from a female donor with multiple sclerosis, enrolled in a pregnancy study. V and J are TRBV6-5 and TRBJ2-7, with 10 bases aligning to TRBD2. In nucleotides, the CDR3 is TGTGCCACCGGGACTAGCGAAAGCTACGAGCAGTACTTC. It specifies CATGTSESYEQYF.